Below, 26 T cell receptor beta chains from the same sample are listed, as sequenced in a study of Ad26.COV2.S vaccination and SARS-CoV-2 variants. Assay: immunoSEQ multiplex PCR; the TCRdb copy retains only in-frame clones and omits some. The sample contains 350,000 to 400,000 clones, about nine tenths of which appear only once. Treatment given: around 19 received Ad26.COV2.S at low or high dose, single or two shots; about five received placebo; per-sample allocation not given. The samples date from day 63 after the first vaccine or placebo injection. The specimen was peripheral blood, collected in a trial of Ad26.COV2.S vaccine versus placebo. The receptor source for this set is a person between 18 and 59 years old who received the Ad26.COV2.S COVID-19 vaccine or a placebo.

This clone has only a few counts. The chain is built from TRBV27 and TRBJ2-7; D possibly matches TRBD1 or TRBD2 (6 bases each). V gave up 0 bases and J gave up 4 bases, with 13 bases separating them. CDR1 is MNHEY and CDR2 is SMNVEV in the germline V gene (reference sequence). The CDR3 loop spans 15 amino acids. Written as DNA, the CDR3 is TGTGCCAGCAGTTTATCTGGGGGGCGCGGGTACGAGCAGTACTTC. Translation gives CASSLSGGRGYEQYF.

The chain is built from TRBV5-1 and TRBJ2-5, with TRBD2 matching 8 bases. Germline V gene data show CDR1 as SGHRS and CDR2 as YFSETQ. Losses at the gene ends were 4 bases for V and 0 bases for J; bases not matched to a gene: 2. The CDR3 is made up of 14 amino acids. This CDR3 reads CASSNGGDQETQYF. For the CDR3, the DNA is TGCGCCAGCAGCAACGGGGGGGACCAAGAGACCCAGTACTTC.

V gene TRBV5-4 combines with J gene TRBJ1-1, with D perhaps matching TRBD1 (6 bases). V was shortened by 4 bases and J by 3 bases, with 13 bases between the two germline ends. Germline V gene sequence: CDR1 SGHNT, CDR2 YYREEE (reference sequence). The CDR3 is made up of 14 amino acids. This CDR3 is CASSPTGGDTEAFF. For the CDR3, the DNA is TGTGCCAGCAGCCCTACGGGGGGCGACACTGAAGCTTTCTTT.

The chain joins TRBV30 to TRBJ1-2; no definite D call. The CDR3 extends over 11 amino acids. Per germline, CDR1 GTSNPN and CDR2 SVGIG (reference sequence). The V and J ends lost 1 base and 8 bases respectively, with 8 bases between them. The CDR3 loop is CAWSEGWGYTF. CDR3 nucleotides: TGTGCCTGGAGTGAGGGTTGGGGCTACACCTTC.

This clone was found once. This sequence joins TRBV12-5 and TRBJ1-2, with D maybe TRBD1 (6 bases). CDR1 and CDR2 from the germline V gene are LGHNT and FRNRAP. The CDR3 has 14 amino acids. V lost 6 bases, J lost 7 bases, and 18 bases lay in between. The CDR3 DNA reads TGTGCTAGTGGCCTGGGTGGAGGGGGGTTTGGCTACACCTTC. It yields the protein CASGLGGGGFGYTF.

The chain joins TRBV6-5 to TRBJ1-4, with D unclear. Germline V CDR1 and CDR2: MNHEY, SVGAGI. The CDR3 has 14 residues. Deletions cut 0 bases from V and 8 bases from J, with 10 bases between. CDR3 nucleotide sequence: TGTGCCAGCAGTTACTCTAGCGTAGGAGAAAAACTGTTTTTT. This translates into CASSYSSVGEKLFF.

The rearrangement uses TRBV6-2 or TRBV6-3 and TRBJ2-3, with D possibly matching TRBD1 (6 bases). Trimming took 5 bases from V and 8 from J, leaving 11 bases between them. Germline V gene sequence: CDR1 MNHEY, CDR2 SVGEGT. This CDR3 is built from 12 residues. As DNA, the CDR3 is TGTGCCAGCAGTCCGGACAGTCCTACGCAGTATTTT. It encodes CASSPDSPTQYF.

This clone was seen a few times. V gene TRBV7-2 combines with J gene TRBJ1-3, with a weak D call TRBD1 (6 bases). The CDR3 has 13 residues. Germline CDR1 and CDR2: SGHTA and FQGNSA. With 5 bases removed from V and 5 bases from J, the gap between germline ends came to 10 bases. The CDR3 is CASSPGQRNTIYF. CDR3 sequence (DNA): TGTGCCAGCAGCCCAGGACAGAGAAACACCATATATTTT.

The chain carries TRBV4-1 and TRBJ2-1, with TRBD2 matching 10 bases. Unmatched junction bases numbered 2, after V lost 2 bases and J lost 4 bases. CDR3 size: 15 residues. Looked up from germline, CDR1 is MGHRA and CDR2 is YSYEKL. This CDR3 reads CASSQLAGEYNEQFF. DNA of the CDR3: TGCGCCAGCAGCCAACTAGCGGGGGAATACAATGAGCAGTTCTTC.

The rearrangement links TRBV4-3 to TRBJ1-3, with a weak D call TRBD1 (6 bases). With 1 base removed from V and 2 bases from J, the gap between germline ends came to 18 bases. The CDR3 length is 18 residues. CDR1 LGHNA and CDR2 YSLEER come from the germline V gene. CDR3: CASSQGATGDFTGNTIYF. CDR3 sequence (DNA): TGCGCCAGCAGCCAAGGGGCGACAGGAGACTTCACTGGAAACACCATATATTTT.

The chain carries TRBV7-2 and TRBJ1-3; D ambiguous. Per the germline V gene, CDR1 is SGHTA and CDR2 is FQGNSA. The V end was cut by 3 bases, the J end by 2 bases, with 11 bases between. The CDR3 contains 15 residues. CDR3 residues: CASSFVDQTGNTIYF. The CDR3 coding sequence is TGTGCCAGCAGCTTTGTGGATCAGACTGGAAACACCATATATTTT.

This clone was observed a few times. The rearrangement links TRBV9 to TRBJ2-3; D gene ambiguous. The CDR3 is made up of 14 amino acids. V dropped 0 bases and J dropped 4 bases, with 9 bases sitting between them. Germline CDR1 reads SGDLS; CDR2 reads YYNGEE. CDR3 residues: CASSVATSPDTQYF. The DNA for the CDR3 is TGTGCCAGCAGCGTAGCTACTTCCCCAGATACGCAGTATTTT.

The chain joins TRBV11-2 to TRBJ1-6; TRBD1 matches at 10 bases. Germline assignment: CDR1 SGHAT and CDR2 FQNNGV. With V trimmed by 5 bases and J by 7 bases, 2 bases remained unmatched. This CDR3 contains 14 residues. Written as DNA, the CDR3 is TGTGCCAGCAGCAGGGACAGGGGCAATTCACCCCTCCACTTT. This codes for CASSRDRGNSPLHF.

The rearrangement uses TRBV4-3 and TRBJ1-3, with D possibly TRBD1 on 5 matching bases. From germline, CDR1 is LGHNA and CDR2 YSLEER. V lost 4 bases, J lost 4 bases, and 23 bases lay in between. The CDR3 totals 18 residues. The CDR3 sequence: CASSLRLGTETGGNTIYF. CDR3 sequence (DNA): TGCGCCAGCAGCCTCCGACTCGGGACGGAAACGGGAGGAAACACCATATATTTT.

This chain uses TRBV6-2 or TRBV6-3 with TRBJ2-7; maybe TRBD2 (6 bases). Between the trimmed V and J ends, which lost 4 bases and 6 bases, there was a span of 16 bases. The CDR3 loop spans 14 amino acids. Looked up from germline, CDR1 is MNHEY and CDR2 is SVGEGT. For the CDR3, the DNA is TGTGCCAGCAGTTCTCCTGCGGGGATCGGCGAGCAGTACTTC. Translating it yields CASSSPAGIGEQYF.

The genes are TRBV3-1 (or the pseudogene TRBV3-2) and TRBJ2-1, with 7 bases lining up with TRBD1. The CDR3 loop spans 16 amino acids. Germline V gene sequence: CDR1 LGHDT, CDR2 YNNKEL (reference sequence). Trimming at V came to 3 bases and at J to 7 bases, leaving 12 bases not matched to a gene. The CDR3 nucleotides read TGTGCCAGCAGCCACCAGACAGGGACCTTTGGGAATGAGCAGTTCTTC. The encoded protein is CASSHQTGTFGNEQFF.

The V and J genes are TRBV7-9 and TRBJ1-1; 10 bases fit TRBD1. This CDR3 comprises 18 residues. Looked up from germline, CDR1 is SEHNR and CDR2 is FQNEAQ (reference sequence). V lost 1 base to trimming and J lost 0 bases; unmatched junction nucleotides: 8. The CDR3 nucleotides read TGTGCCAGCAGCTTAGGGACCGGGACAGGGGTTTTGAACACTGAAGCTTTCTTT. Amino acids: CASSLGTGTGVLNTEAFF.

In this sample, this clone turned up once. J is TRBJ1-4 and V is TRBV2; tentative D call: TRBD1 (5 bases). The CDR3 is 13 residues long. V lost 7 bases to trimming and J lost 4 bases, with 10 bases between them. The germline V gene encodes CDR1 SNHLY and CDR2 FYNNEI. The CDR3 here is CASIRQLNEKLFF. CDR3 DNA sequence: TGTGCCAGCATTCGACAGCTTAATGAAAAACTGTTTTTT.

V is TRBV7-9 and J is TRBJ1-4; 10 nucleotides line up with TRBD1. Trimming took 5 bases from V and 0 from J; bases not matched to a gene: 12. The CDR3 sequence is 19 residues long. Germline V CDR1 and CDR2: SEHNR, FQNEAQ (reference sequence). CDR3 DNA sequence: TGTGCCAGCAGCGTCGTGAGGACAGGGGGGCTGACAACTAATGAAAAACTGTTTTTT. It codes for CASSVVRTGGLTTNEKLFF.

J is TRBJ2-5 and V is TRBV21-1; the table's D call TRBD2 went unverified against the DNA. TRBV21-1 is listed as a pseudogene. This CDR3 has 16 amino acids. The CDR3 here is CASSKLTGGGIETQYF. The CDR3 coding sequence is TGTGCCAGCAGCAAACTCACGGGGGGAGGGATTGAGACCCAGTACTTC.

The rearrangement uses TRBV27 and TRBJ2-7, with D maybe TRBD1 (5 bases). Per the germline V gene, CDR1 is MNHEY and CDR2 is SMNVEV (reference sequence). This CDR3 contains 13 residues. The germline V and J ends were trimmed by 5 bases and 3 bases, with 11 bases remaining between them. CDR3 nucleotides: TGTGCCAGCAGTCTTGGACACCACTACGAGCAGTACTTC. Amino acids: CASSLGHHYEQYF.

The J gene is TRBJ2-2, the V gene TRBV7-2; D unclear. CDR3 length: 14 residues. Trimming shortened V by 4 bases and J by 4 bases, and 10 bases separated the two germline ends. The germline V gene has CDR1 SGHTA and CDR2 FQGNSA. This chain's CDR3 is CASSSRFFTGELFF. The CDR3, as DNA: TGTGCCAGCAGCTCCCGTTTCTTCACCGGGGAGCTGTTTTTT.

J is TRBJ2-7 and V is TRBV18; D may correspond to TRBD1 or TRBD2 (6 bases each). The CDR3 runs to 13 residues. In germline, CDR1 is KGHSH, CDR2 LQKENI. V lost 4 bases and J 3 bases, leaving 10 bases between the germline ends. The CDR3 region is CASSRRGDYEQYF. DNA of the CDR3: TGTGCCAGCTCACGTAGGGGGGACTACGAGCAGTACTTC.

V gene TRBV10-1 combines with J gene TRBJ2-1, with TRBD1 matching over 10 bases. The CDR3 covers 16 residues. V lost 3 bases, J lost 5 bases, and 7 bases stayed unmatched. Germline assignment: CDR1 WNHNN and CDR2 SYGVQD (reference sequence). The CDR3 protein is CASSEYLGQGNNEQFF. Written as DNA, the CDR3 is TGCGCCAGCAGTGAATATCTGGGACAGGGGAACAATGAGCAGTTCTTC.

J is TRBJ1-6 and V is TRBV9, with D uncertain. V gave up 3 bases and J gave up 8 bases, with 6 bases separating them. Germline CDR1 is SGDLS and CDR2 is YYNGEE. The CDR3 extends over 12 amino acids. The CDR3 loop reads CASSAPDSPLHF. In DNA, the CDR3 is TGTGCCAGCAGCGCCCCTGATTCACCCCTCCACTTT.

This clone has just one count. V gene TRBV11-2 combines with J gene TRBJ2-5; TRBD1 might be the D (5 bases). This CDR3 contains 15 residues. Germline CDR1 and CDR2: SGHAT and FQNNGV. The germline V and J ends were trimmed by 4 bases and 0 bases, with 12 bases remaining between them. CDR3: CASSSRQTYQETQYF. The DNA of the CDR3 is TGTGCCAGCAGCTCTAGACAGACGTACCAAGAGACCCAGTACTTC.